This T cell receptor beta chain was observed in a study of blood T cell repertoires in COVID-19. At the level of the study: Sites across the United States, Italy and Spain contributed samples from acute and convalescent COVID-19. PBMCs, B-cell-depleted T cells, or T cells were the source of the cDNA or gDNA that made up the material.

CDR1 is MNHEY and CDR2 is SVGAGI in the germline V gene. The CDR3 has 15 amino acids. The V gene end was trimmed by 5 bases and the J gene end by 7 bases; junction bases not matched to a gene: 6. Study processing details: Amplification with reference gene primers provided the estimates of nucleated cell counts. Libraries were prepared by immunoSEQ multiplex PCR; TCRdb keeps only in-frame clonotypes and omits some of them. D and trimming were read from the DNA, whereas the V and J calls and clone size are those reported in that table. The sample lists approximately 200,000 clones; 82% were seen once. Cohort 3 recovery required two negative PCRs, clearance, or symptom resolution.

This chain connects TRBV6-5 to TRBJ1-6, with 9 bases matching TRBD1. The receptor comes from a man aged 35-49 years who had recovered from COVID-19. Specimen: PBMCs or T cells enriched from blood (not recorded which). CDR3 loop: CASSPTGTGNSPLHF. CDR3 coding DNA: TGTGCCAGCAGTCCCACCGGGACAGGGAATTCACCCCTCCACTTT.